Sequencing of this TCR beta chain was carried out in a study of T cell responses to AZD1222 COVID-19 vaccine. For this clone: The antigen remains unidentified.

This CDR3 has 12 amino acids. Deletions cut 4 bases from V and 0 bases from J, with 5 bases between. Germline V lookup: CDR1 SGHRS, CDR2 YFSETQ. General study points: Nearly half of spike-specific TCRs reportedly go after variant regions that carry no mutations. Females made up more of the donors, who were largely white British, and clonal diversity may have come out too low.

Profiled with immunoSEQ multiplex PCR; TCRdb holds only in-frame clones, not every one. Seen here are approximately 100,000 clones, roughly nine tenths observed once, and the top ten hold 3.7%. This TCR was recovered from an adult in good health. Sample: peripheral blood, taken on day 0 of AZD1222 vaccination. The V and J genes are TRBV5-1 and TRBJ2-7; D might be TRBD1 (5 bases). CDR3 residues: CASSQGSYEQYF. CDR3 in DNA: TGCGCCAGCAGCCAGGGCTCCTACGAGCAGTACTTC. The whole variable domain, filled in from reference TRBV5-1 and TRBJ2-7, reads KAGVTQTPRYLIKTRGQQVTLSCSPISGHRSVSWYQQTPGQGLQFLFEYFSETQRNKGNFPGRFSGRQFSNSRSEMNVSTLELGDSALYLCASSQGSYEQYFGPGTRLTVT.